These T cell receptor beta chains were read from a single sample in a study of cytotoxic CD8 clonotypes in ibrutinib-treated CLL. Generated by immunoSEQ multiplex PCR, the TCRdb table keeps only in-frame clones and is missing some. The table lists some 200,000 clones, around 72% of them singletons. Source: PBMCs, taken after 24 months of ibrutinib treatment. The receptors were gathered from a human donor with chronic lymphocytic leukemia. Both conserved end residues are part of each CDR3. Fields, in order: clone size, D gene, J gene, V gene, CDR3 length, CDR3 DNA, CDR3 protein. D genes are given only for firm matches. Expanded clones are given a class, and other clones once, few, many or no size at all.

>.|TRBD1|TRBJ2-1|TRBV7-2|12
TGTGCCAGCAGCCCACAGGGGAATGAGCAGTTCTTC
CASSPQGNEQFF
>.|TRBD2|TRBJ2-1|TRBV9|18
TGTGCCAGCAGCGTAGCGTTTGGGGGAGGGCCTCGGATGAATGAGCAGTTCTTC
CASSVAFGGGPRMNEQFF
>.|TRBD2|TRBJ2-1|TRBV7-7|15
TGTGCCAGCAGCTTCGGGACTAGCGGGATAAATGAGCAGTTCTTC
CASSFGTSGINEQFF
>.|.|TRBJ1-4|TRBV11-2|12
TGTGCCAGCAGTCCCGCCGGGGAAAAACTGTTTTTT
CASSPAGEKLFF
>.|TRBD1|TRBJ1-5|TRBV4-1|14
TGCGCCAGCAGCCAGCCGGGACAGTATGAGCCCCAGCATTTT
CASSQPGQYEPQHF
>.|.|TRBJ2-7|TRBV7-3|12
TGTGCCAGCAGCTTTGACCTCTACGAGCAGTACTTC
CASSFDLYEQYF
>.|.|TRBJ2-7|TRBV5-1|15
TGCGCCAGCAGCTCCCGGACAGCCTACGGGTCCGAGCAGTACTTC
CASSSRTAYGSEQYF
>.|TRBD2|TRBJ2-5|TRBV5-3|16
TGTGCCAGAAGCTTGGGTCGCGGGAGGGCGAAAGAGACCCAGTACTTC
CARSLGRGRAKETQYF
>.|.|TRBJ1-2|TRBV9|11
TGTGCCAGCAGCACTAGGTTAGGCTACACCTTC
CASSTRLGYTF
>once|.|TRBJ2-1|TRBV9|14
TGTGCCAGCAGCGTAACAGCGCTCAACAATGAGCAGTTCTTC
CASSVTALNNEQFF
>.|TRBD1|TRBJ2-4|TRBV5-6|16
TGTGCCAGCAGCAAGGACAGGGGCCTAGCCAAAAACATTCAGTACTTC
CASSKDRGLAKNIQYF
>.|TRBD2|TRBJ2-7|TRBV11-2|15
TGTGCCAGCAGCTCTTTGACTAGCGGGATGCGTGAGCAGTACTTC
CASSSLTSGMREQYF
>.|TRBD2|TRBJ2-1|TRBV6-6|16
TGTGCCAGCAGTTACTCCGGGACTAGCGGGAACAATGAGCAGTTCTTC
CASSYSGTSGNNEQFF
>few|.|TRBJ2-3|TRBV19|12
TGTGCCAGTAGTATGGATCGAGATACGCAGTATTTT
CASSMDRDTQYF
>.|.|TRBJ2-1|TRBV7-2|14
TGTGCCAGCAGCAGAACAGGTTCCTACAATGAGCAGTTCTTC
CASSRTGSYNEQFF
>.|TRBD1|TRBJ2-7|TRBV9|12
TGTGCCAGCAGCGGACAGGGAGACGAGCAGTACTTC
CASSGQGDEQYF
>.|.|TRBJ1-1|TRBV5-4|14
TGTGCCAGCAGCTTATCCAGCAGTAACCCCGGGACTTTCTTT
CASSLSSSNPGTFF
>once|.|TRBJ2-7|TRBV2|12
TGTGCCAGCAGTTCAGGTTCCTACGAGCAGTACTTC
CASSSGSYEQYF
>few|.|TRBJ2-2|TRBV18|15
TGTGCCAGCTCACCGACGCCAGGGAACACCGGGGAGCTGTTTTTT
CASSPTPGNTGELFF
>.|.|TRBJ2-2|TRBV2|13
TGTGCCAGCAGAGAGATACCTGGCGGGGAGCTGTTTTTT
CASREIPGGELFF
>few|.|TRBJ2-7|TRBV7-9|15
TGTGCCAGCAGCTTAGGGTTCCTTTCCCCCTACGAGCAGTACTTC
CASSLGFLSPYEQYF
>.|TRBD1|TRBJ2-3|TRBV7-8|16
TGTGCCAGCAGCTCTGACAGGGGGGGTAGCACAGATACGCAGTATTTT
CASSSDRGGSTDTQYF
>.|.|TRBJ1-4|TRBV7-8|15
TGTGCCAGCAGCAACGACGACCTAGTGGGGGAAAAACTGTTTTTT
CASSNDDLVGEKLFF
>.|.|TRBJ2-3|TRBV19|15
TGTGCCAGTAGTACTCGGCTCTCGAGCACAGATACGCAGTATTTT
CASSTRLSSTDTQYF
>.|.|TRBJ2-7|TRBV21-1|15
TGTGCCAGCAGCAATTCGGGGACAGGGTTTTACGAGCAGTACTTC
CASSNSGTGFYEQYF
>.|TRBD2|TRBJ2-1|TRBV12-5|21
TGTGCTAGTGGTTTCAACCCCCGGGGACTAGCGGGAGGACCGATCTACAATGAGCAGTTCTTC
CASGFNPRGLAGGPIYNEQFF
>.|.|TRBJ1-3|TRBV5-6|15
TGTGCCAGCAGCTTGGTCGGGGTTCCTGGAAACACCATATATTTT
CASSLVGVPGNTIYF
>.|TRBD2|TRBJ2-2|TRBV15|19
TGTGCCACCAGCAGAGTTTCAACCACTAGCGGGAGCGTAGTCGGGGAGCTGTTTTTT
CATSRVSTTSGSVVGELFF
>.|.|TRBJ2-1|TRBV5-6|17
TGTGCCAGCAGCTTGGTTCTCAGAATAAGCTCCTACAATGAGCAGTTCTTC
CASSLVLRISSYNEQFF
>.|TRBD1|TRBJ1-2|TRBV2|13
TGTGCCAGCACTACGGACAGGGGGAATGGCTACACCTTC
CASTTDRGNGYTF
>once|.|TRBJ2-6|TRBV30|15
TGTGCCTGGAGTAGTGGGAACTCTGGGGCCAACGTCCTGACTTTC
CAWSSGNSGANVLTF
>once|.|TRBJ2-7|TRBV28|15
TGTGCCAGCAGTTCAACCACCCAGGGCTCCTACGAGCAGTACTTC
CASSSTTQGSYEQYF
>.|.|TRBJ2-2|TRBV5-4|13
TGTGCCAGCAGCGGCACCAACACCGGGGAGCTGTTTTTT
CASSGTNTGELFF
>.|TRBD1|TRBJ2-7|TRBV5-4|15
TGTGCCAGCAGCCCACTCGGGACAGGTACCTACGAGCAGTACTTC
CASSPLGTGTYEQYF
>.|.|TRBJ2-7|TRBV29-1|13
TGCAGCGTCCCTTCGGTGGGAATAGGCGAGCAGTACTTC
CSVPSVGIGEQYF
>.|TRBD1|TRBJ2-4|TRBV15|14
TGTGCCACCAGCGGGACAGTGGCCAAAAACATTCAGTACTTC
CATSGTVAKNIQYF
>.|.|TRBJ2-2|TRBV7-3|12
TGTGCCAGCAGGTCAGGGACCGGGGAGCTGTTTTTT
CASRSGTGELFF
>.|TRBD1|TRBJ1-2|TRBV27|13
TGTGCCAGCAGGTACAACAGGGGTTACGGCTACACCTTC
CASRYNRGYGYTF
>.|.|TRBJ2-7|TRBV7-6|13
TGTGCCAGCAGCTTAGCCAGGGAATTTGAGCAGTACTTC
CASSLAREFEQYF
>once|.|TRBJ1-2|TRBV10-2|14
TGCGCCAGCAGTGAGTCAGTCAGAGTCTTTGGCTACACCTTC
CASSESVRVFGYTF
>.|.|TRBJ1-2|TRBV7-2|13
TGTGCCAGCAGCCCTGCCCCGTGGCGGGGCTACACCTTC
CASSPAPWRGYTF